These 24 T cell receptor beta chains were sequenced from one sample in a study of blood T cells in healthy people across ages (dated by TCRdb to between 2014 and 2016). The method behind the library was 5' RACE. The listed sequencing device is Illumina HiSeq 2500. A second PCR of about 7 to 12 cycles was performed with a sample-barcoded 5' primer and a J-beta primer mix. TCRdb reran the public reads through fastp at Q25 and MiXCR, keeping productive beta chains. A single entry per CDR3 protein holds the most common genes and DNA from its merged rows. Counted in this sample were 500,000 to 700,000 distinct CDR3 sequences; under 30% of them appeared once. The ten largest clones take up around 14% of the sample. The sample was blood. These receptors originate from a woman aged 80 or over in good health.

This clonotype was counted many times. J is TRBJ1-2 and V is TRBV6-5; 10 nucleotides align to TRBD1. With V trimmed by 5 bases and J by 6 bases, 6 bases remained unmatched. This CDR3 is built from 14 residues. Germline V gene lookup returns CDR1 MNHEY and CDR2 SVGAGI. The CDR3: CASSLMGTGDGYTF. CDR3 in DNA: TGTGCCAGCAGTCTGATGGGGACAGGGGATGGCTACACCTTC.

The V and J genes are TRBV30 and TRBJ2-7; no reliable D call. There are 14 residues in the CDR3. The germline V gene encodes CDR1 GTSNPN and CDR2 SVGIG (reference sequence). Trimming shortened V by 4 bases and J by 1 base, and 14 bases separated the two germline ends. The CDR3 region has the DNA TGTGCCTGGAATTCGATACGTCTGTCCTACGAGCAGTACTTC. It is translated as CAWNSIRLSYEQYF.

This clonotype was found a few times. A read error may explain this, as a much larger clone is one base away. This chain connects TRBV20-1 to TRBJ2-5, with unresolved D. This CDR3 has 10 amino acids. Per the germline V gene, CDR1 is DFQATT and CDR2 is SNEGSKA (reference sequence). V lost 7 bases and J 11 bases, leaving 14 bases between the germline ends. The CDR3 is CSVSRDEQYF. CDR3 DNA: TGCAGTGTCAGTAGGGATGAGCAGTACTTC.

For this clonotype: Just one base apart from a much larger clone, this may be a read error. This sequence joins TRBV20-1 and TRBJ2-1; D is perhaps TRBD1 (5 bases). The germline V gene has CDR1 DFQATT and CDR2 SNEGSKA (reference sequence). With 0 bases removed from V and 10 bases from J, the gap between germline ends came to 16 bases. There are 14 residues in the CDR3. The CDR3 DNA follows: TGCAGTGCTAGAGATCCCAGGGTTTCCTACGAGCAGTTCTTC. Its translation is CSARDPRVSYEQFF.

This clonotype was found many times. This chain connects TRBV7-2 to TRBJ2-2, with D perhaps matching TRBD1 or TRBD2 (6 bases each). CDR3 length: 17 residues. The V gene lost 5 bases and the J gene lost 2 bases, with 18 bases spanning the gap. The V gene's germline CDR1 is SGHTA and CDR2 FQGNSA. The CDR3, as DNA: TGTGCCAGCAGCAGAGGGGGGCAGGGATTTAACACCGGGGAGCTGTTTTTT. It translates to CASSRGGQGFNTGELFF.

There are a few counts of this clonotype. This sequence may be a read error, since a much larger clone differs from it by one base. The gene calls are TRBV28 and TRBJ2-7; D is uncertain. Germline V gene lookup returns CDR1 MDHEN and CDR2 SYDVKM. Trimming left V 8 bases short and J 7 bases short, with 15 bases between. CDR3 size: 12 residues. In nucleotides, the CDR3 is TGTGCCAGCCAACCAACAAGGAATGAGCAGTACTTC. The encoded protein is CASQPTRNEQYF. Drawing the rest from reference TRBV28 and TRBJ2-7, the complete variable domain is DVKVTQSSRYLVKRTGEKVFLECVQDMDHENMFWYRQDPGLGLRLIYFSYDVKMKEKGDIPEGYSVSREKKERFSLILESASTNQTSMYLCASQPTRNEQYFGPGTRLTVT.

As regards this clonotype: At one end the junction does not follow the germline gene, possibly because of a read error. This chain joins TRBV20-1 and TRBJ2-3; 7 nucleotides agree with TRBD1. CDR1 is DFQATT and CDR2 is SNEGSKA in the germline V gene (reference sequence). CDR3 length equals 16 residues. The CDR3 here is CSVRGKGARPADTQYF. The CDR3 bases are TGCAGTGTTAGAGGAAAGGGGGCCCGACCCGCAGATACGCAGTATTTT.

This clonotype showed up many times. The chain is built from TRBV5-1 and TRBJ2-7; TRBD2 is a possible D gene (7 bases). Trimming left V 0 bases short and J 1 base short, with 11 bases between. Per the germline V gene, CDR1 is SGHRS and CDR2 is YFSETQ. The CDR3 runs 15 residues. CDR3 in DNA: TGCGCCAGCAGCTTGGGGGCGGGGGCGTCCTACGAGCAGTACTTC. Its translation: CASSLGAGASYEQYF. Combining the CDR3 with reference TRBV5-1 and TRBJ2-7 gives the whole variable domain KAGVTQTPRYLIKTRGQQVTLSCSPISGHRSVSWYQQTPGQGLQFLFEYFSETQRNKGNFPGRFSGRQFSNSRSEMNVSTLELGDSALYLCASSLGAGASYEQYFGPGTRLTVT.

V usage is TRBV20-1 and J usage is TRBJ2-1; D is unclear. CDR1 and CDR2 from the germline V gene are DFQATT and SNEGSKA (reference sequence). The V end lost 1 base, the J end lost 7 bases, and 8 bases lay between the germline ends. This CDR3 comprises 12 residues. Here the CDR3 DNA reads TGCAGTGCTAGAGGTAAATGGAATGAGCAGTTCTTC. This sequence encodes CSARGKWNEQFF.

This clonotype was seen at least ten times. V and J are TRBV15 and TRBJ2-5, with TRBD2 matching 8 bases. The germline V gene encodes CDR1 LNHNV and CDR2 YYDKDF (reference sequence). The CDR3 has 14 residues. The V segment lost 5 bases and the J segment 5 bases; nucleotides outside the gene matches: 7. The chain's CDR3 is CATSLGLARETQYF. For the CDR3, the DNA is TGTGCCACCAGCCTCGGACTAGCTAGGGAGACCCAGTACTTC.

This clonotype turned up a few times. The V and J genes are TRBV11-2 and TRBJ2-2, with D unresolved. CDR3 length: 12 amino acids. Germline loops: CDR1 SGHAT, CDR2 FQNNGV. V was shortened by 5 bases and J by 7 bases, with 8 bases between the two germline ends. The CDR3 DNA reads as TGTGCCAGCAGCGTATGGGGCGGGGAGCTGTTTTTT. Translation: CASSVWGGELFF.

On this clonotype: This sequence may be a read error, since a much larger clone differs from it by one base. The J gene is TRBJ2-1, the V gene TRBV20-1; D is unclear. The CDR3 is 15 residues long. Trimming took 1 base from V and 0 from J, leaving 10 bases between them. CDR1 is DFQATT and CDR2 is SNEGSKA in the germline V gene (reference sequence). This chain's CDR3 is CSARVLTSSYNEQFF. As DNA, the CDR3 is TGCAGTGCTAGAGTATTGACTTCCTCCTACAATGAGCAGTTCTTC.

This clonotype was counted at least ten times. J is TRBJ1-6 and V is TRBV7-2, with 8 bases matching TRBD1. V lost 1 base, J lost 0 bases, and 8 bases stayed unmatched. CDR3 length equals 19 residues. Germline CDR1 SGHTA, CDR2 FQGNSA. CDR3 amino acids: CASSLEANRGFSYNSPLHF. In DNA, the CDR3 is TGTGCCAGCAGCTTAGAGGCGAACAGGGGGTTCTCCTATAATTCACCCCTCCACTTT.

This clonotype was seen only a few times. V is TRBV28 and J is TRBJ2-3; 11 bases are shared with TRBD1. Trimming cost V 3 bases and J 5 bases; bases outside gene matches: 7. The CDR3 has 16 residues. Looked up from germline, CDR1 is MDHEN and CDR2 is SYDVKM. CDR3 residues: CASSFFGDRGGDTQYF. The DNA of the CDR3 is TGTGCCAGCAGTTTCTTTGGGGACAGGGGGGGAGATACGCAGTATTTT.

This clonotype has a count of ten or more. The chain has TRBV5-1 and TRBJ2-2; D is possibly TRBD1 (5 bases). The V gene lost 4 bases and the J gene lost 0 bases, with 13 bases spanning the gap. Germline values: CDR1 SGHRS, CDR2 YFSETQ. The CDR3 has 16 residues. CDR3 residues: CASSLVGLSNTGELFF. The CDR3 DNA reads as TGCGCCAGCAGCCTTGTGGGGCTCTCGAACACCGGGGAGCTGTTTTTT.

A few counts support this clonotype. Being one base from a much bigger clone, this may be a read error. This chain connects TRBV9 to TRBJ1-2; possibly TRBD1 for D (5 bases). CDR1 and CDR2 from the germline V gene are SGDLS and YYNGEE. V lost 10 bases to trimming and J lost 4 bases, with 20 bases between them. This CDR3 contains 14 residues. The CDR3 bases are TGTGCCGGGATTGAGGGGCTTAAGATCTATGGCTACACCTTC. Its protein product is CAGIEGLKIYGYTF.

The sample holds many counts of this clonotype. V and J are TRBV6-5 and TRBJ2-7, with a tentative D call TRBD1 (5 bases). V was pared by 0 bases and J by 2 bases, with 11 bases between. Germline loops: CDR1 MNHEY, CDR2 SVGAGI. This CDR3 comprises 15 residues. The CDR3 region has the DNA TGTGCCAGCAGTTACTCGATGCCAGGGACCTACGAGCAGTACTTC. This encodes CASSYSMPGTYEQYF.

With respect to this clonotype: A much larger clone is a single base away; this may be a read error. The V call is TRBV27, the J call TRBJ1-4; the match to TRBD1 covers 9 bases. The CDR3 extends over 17 amino acids. The junction had 17 bases not matched to a gene; V was cut back by 8 bases and J by 7 bases. CDR1 is MNHEY and CDR2 is SMNVEV in the germline V gene (reference sequence). This chain's CDR3 is CASALRDRAVGGEKLFF. The DNA of the CDR3 is TGTGCCAGCGCCCTCCGGGACAGGGCGGTTGGAGGTGAAAAACTGTTTTTT.

This chain uses TRBV6-1 with TRBJ1-1; perhaps TRBD1 as D (6 bases). This CDR3 has 19 amino acids. Germline CDR1 and CDR2: MNHNS and SASEGT. Trimming removed 6 bases from V and 1 base from J, with 27 bases in between. CDR3 sequence (DNA): TGTGCCAGCAGACATACAGGGACACTTAGACAGAATTCGAACACTGAAGCTTTCTTT. It translates to CASRHTGTLRQNSNTEAFF.

This clonotype was seen many times. The rearrangement joins TRBV7-3 to TRBJ2-1; 9 positions agree with TRBD2. This CDR3 region has 18 residues. Per germline, CDR1 SGHTA and CDR2 FQGTGA. After removal of 2 bases from V and 10 bases from J, the junction contained 18 bases not matched to a gene. The CDR3 region has the DNA TGTGCCAGCAGCTTACGCGTTAGCGGGGGTTGGAGGTTTGAGGAGCAGTTCTTC. Residues: CASSLRVSGGWRFEEQFF.

This chain's CDR3 is CSARSSGGYNEQFF. In nucleotides, the CDR3 is TGCAGTGCTAGGTCGAGCGGGGGGTACAATGAGCAGTTCTTC. The rearrangement links TRBV20-1 to TRBJ2-1, with 9 bases that match TRBD2. Germline V gene data show CDR1 as DFQATT and CDR2 as SNEGSKA (reference sequence). V gave up 3 bases and J gave up 4 bases; unmatched junction bases: 4. This CDR3 spans 14 amino acids.

This clonotype was seen ten or more times. The genes are TRBV6-6 and TRBJ1-2; 10 bases are a match to TRBD1. Trimming took 6 bases from V and 5 from J; bases not matched to a gene: 3. The CDR3 has 13 residues. Looked up from germline, CDR1 is MNHNY and CDR2 is SVGAGI (reference sequence). The CDR3, as DNA: TGTGCCAGCAGGGGGGGACAGGGGTATGGCTACACCTTC. Amino acid sequence: CASRGGQGYGYTF.

This clonotype was detected a few times. A read error may be the cause here, since a much bigger clone is one base away. This chain uses TRBV5-1 with TRBJ1-1; D is unresolved. V was pared by 5 bases and J by 3 bases, with 17 bases between. Germline lookup yields CDR1 SGHRS and CDR2 YFSETQ. CDR3 length equals 15 residues. The CDR3 DNA reads TGCGCCAGCAGTCTTTTTGGAAAGGTGGACACTGAAGCTTTCTTT. It codes for CASSLFGKVDTEAFF.

The chain's CDR3 is CASSLAPGGNEKLFF. The CDR3 DNA reads as TGTGCCAGCAGCTTAGCACCGGGCGGTAATGAAAAACTGTTTTTT. The V call is TRBV7-6, the J call TRBJ1-4; D ambiguous. Germline loops: CDR1 SGHVS, CDR2 FNYEAQ. V dropped 0 bases and J dropped 4 bases, with 9 bases sitting between them. The CDR3 is made up of 15 amino acids.